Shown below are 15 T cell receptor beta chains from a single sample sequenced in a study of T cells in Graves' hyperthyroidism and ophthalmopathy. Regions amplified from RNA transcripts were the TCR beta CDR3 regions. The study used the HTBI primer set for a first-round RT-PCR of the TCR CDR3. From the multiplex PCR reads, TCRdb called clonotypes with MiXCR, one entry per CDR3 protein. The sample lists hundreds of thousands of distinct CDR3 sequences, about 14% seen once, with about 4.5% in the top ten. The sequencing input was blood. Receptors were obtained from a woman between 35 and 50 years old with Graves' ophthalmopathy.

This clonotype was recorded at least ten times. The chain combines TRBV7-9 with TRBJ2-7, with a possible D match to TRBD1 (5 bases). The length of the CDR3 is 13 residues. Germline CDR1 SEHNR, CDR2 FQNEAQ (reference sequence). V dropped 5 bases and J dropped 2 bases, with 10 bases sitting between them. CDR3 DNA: TGTGCCAGCAGCCCTCAGGACACCTACGAGCAGTACTTC. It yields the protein CASSPQDTYEQYF. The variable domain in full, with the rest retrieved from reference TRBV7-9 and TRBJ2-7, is DTGVSQNPRHKITKRGQNVTFRCDPISEHNRLYWYRQTLGQGPEFLTYFQNEAQLEKSRLLSDRFSAERPKGSFSTLEIQRTEQGDSAMYLCASSPQDTYEQYFGPGTRLTVT.

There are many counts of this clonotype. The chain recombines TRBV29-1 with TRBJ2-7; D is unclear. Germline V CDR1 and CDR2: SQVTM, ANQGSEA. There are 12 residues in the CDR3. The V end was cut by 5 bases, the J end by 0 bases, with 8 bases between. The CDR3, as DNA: TGCAGCGTTATCTCCAGCTCCTACGAGCAGTACTTC. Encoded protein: CSVISSSYEQYF.

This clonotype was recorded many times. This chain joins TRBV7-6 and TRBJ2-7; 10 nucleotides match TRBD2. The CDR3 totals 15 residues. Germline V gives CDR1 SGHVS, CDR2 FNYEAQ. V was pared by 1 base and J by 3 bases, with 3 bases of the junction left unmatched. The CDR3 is CASSLVAGGFYEQYF. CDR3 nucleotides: TGTGCCAGCAGCTTAGTAGCGGGAGGCTTCTACGAGCAGTACTTC.

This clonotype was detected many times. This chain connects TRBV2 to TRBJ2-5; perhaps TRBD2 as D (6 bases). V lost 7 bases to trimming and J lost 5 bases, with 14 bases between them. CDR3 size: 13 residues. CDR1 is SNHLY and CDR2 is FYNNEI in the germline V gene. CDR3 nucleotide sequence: TGTGCCAGCATGCGGGATACTGGGGAGACCCAGTACTTC. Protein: CASMRDTGETQYF.

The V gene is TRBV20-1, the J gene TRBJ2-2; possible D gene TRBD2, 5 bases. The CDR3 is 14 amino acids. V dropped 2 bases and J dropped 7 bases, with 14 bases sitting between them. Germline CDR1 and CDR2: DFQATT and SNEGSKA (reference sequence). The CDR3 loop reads CSARKRVELGELFF. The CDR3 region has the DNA TGCAGTGCTAGAAAGAGGGTTGAACTCGGGGAGCTGTTTTTT.

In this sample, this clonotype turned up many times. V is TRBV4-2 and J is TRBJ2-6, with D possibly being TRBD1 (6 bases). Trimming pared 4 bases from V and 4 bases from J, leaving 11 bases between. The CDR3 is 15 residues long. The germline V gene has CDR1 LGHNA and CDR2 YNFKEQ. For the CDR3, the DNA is TGTGCCAGCAGCCCGGGGACAACCGGGGCCAACGTCCTGACTTTC. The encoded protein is CASSPGTTGANVLTF.

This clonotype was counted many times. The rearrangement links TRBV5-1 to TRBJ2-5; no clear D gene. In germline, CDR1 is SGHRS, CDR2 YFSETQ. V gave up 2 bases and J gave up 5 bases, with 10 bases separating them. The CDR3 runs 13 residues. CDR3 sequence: CASSLYGVETQYF. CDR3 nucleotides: TGCGCCAGCAGCTTATATGGGGTTGAGACCCAGTACTTC. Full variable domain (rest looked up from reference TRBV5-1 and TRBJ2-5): KAGVTQTPRYLIKTRGQQVTLSCSPISGHRSVSWYQQTPGQGLQFLFEYFSETQRNKGNFPGRFSGRQFSNSRSEMNVSTLELGDSALYLCASSLYGVETQYFGPGTRLLVL.

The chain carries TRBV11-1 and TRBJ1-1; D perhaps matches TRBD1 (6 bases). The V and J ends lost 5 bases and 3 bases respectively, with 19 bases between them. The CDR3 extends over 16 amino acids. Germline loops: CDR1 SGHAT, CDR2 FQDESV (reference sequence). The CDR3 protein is CASSRKVGDKDTEAFF. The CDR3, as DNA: TGTGCCAGCAGCCGTAAAGTGGGGGACAAAGACACTGAAGCTTTCTTT. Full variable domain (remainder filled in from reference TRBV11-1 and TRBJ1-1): EAEVAQSPRYKITEKSQAVAFWCDPISGHATLYWYRQILGQGPELLVQFQDESVVDDSQLPKDRFSAERLKGVDSTLKIQPAELGDSAMYLCASSRKVGDKDTEAFFGQGTRLTVV.

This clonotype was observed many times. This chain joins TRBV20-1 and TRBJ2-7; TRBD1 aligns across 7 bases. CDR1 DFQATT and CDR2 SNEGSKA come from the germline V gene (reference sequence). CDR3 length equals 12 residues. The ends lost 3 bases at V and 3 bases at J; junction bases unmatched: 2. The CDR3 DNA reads TGCAGTGCTAGGGGGACAGACTACGAGCAGTACTTC. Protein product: CSARGTDYEQYF.

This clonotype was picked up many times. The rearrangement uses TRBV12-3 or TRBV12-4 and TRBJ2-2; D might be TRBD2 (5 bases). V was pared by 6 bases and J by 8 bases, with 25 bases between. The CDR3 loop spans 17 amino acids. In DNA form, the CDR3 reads TGTGCCAGCAGAAAGACCCCGGGAACCGATATACTTGGGGAGCTGTTTTTT. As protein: CASRKTPGTDILGELFF.

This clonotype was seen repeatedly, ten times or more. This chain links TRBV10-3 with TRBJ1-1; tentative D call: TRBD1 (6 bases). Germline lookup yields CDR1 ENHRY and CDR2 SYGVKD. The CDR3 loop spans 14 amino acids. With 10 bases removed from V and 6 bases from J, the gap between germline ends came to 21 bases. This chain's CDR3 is CASTGPPGVAEAFF. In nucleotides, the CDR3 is TGTGCCAGTACAGGGCCGCCGGGGGTGGCTGAAGCTTTCTTT.

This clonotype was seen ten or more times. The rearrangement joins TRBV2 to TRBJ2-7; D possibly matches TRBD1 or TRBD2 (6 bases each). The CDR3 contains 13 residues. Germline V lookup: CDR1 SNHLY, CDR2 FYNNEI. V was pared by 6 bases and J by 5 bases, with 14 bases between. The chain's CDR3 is CASSRDGGDEQYF. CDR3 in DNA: TGTGCCAGCAGCCGGGACGGGGGCGACGAGCAGTACTTC.

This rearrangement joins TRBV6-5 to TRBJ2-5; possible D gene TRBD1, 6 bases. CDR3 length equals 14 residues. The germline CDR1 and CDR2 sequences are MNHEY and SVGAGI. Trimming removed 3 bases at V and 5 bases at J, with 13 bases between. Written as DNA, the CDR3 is TGTGCCAGCAGTTATGTACAGGGTAGTGAGACCCAGTACTTC. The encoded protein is CASSYVQGSETQYF.

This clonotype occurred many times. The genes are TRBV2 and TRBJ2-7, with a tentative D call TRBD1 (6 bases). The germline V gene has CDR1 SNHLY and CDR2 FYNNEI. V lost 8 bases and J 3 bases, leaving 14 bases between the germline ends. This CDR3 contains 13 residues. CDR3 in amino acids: CASVQGVNYEQYF. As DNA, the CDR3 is TGTGCCAGCGTACAGGGAGTTAACTACGAGCAGTACTTC.

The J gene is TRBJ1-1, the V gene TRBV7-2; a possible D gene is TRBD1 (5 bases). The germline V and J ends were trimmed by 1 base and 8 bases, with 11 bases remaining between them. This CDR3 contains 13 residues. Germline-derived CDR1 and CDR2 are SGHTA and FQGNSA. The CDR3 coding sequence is TGTGCCAGCAGCTTAGAAACAGGCGCCGAAGCTTTCTTT. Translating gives CASSLETGAEAFF. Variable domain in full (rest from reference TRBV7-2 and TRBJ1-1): GAGVSQSPSNKVTEKGKDVELRCDPISGHTALYWYRQSLGQGLEFLIYFQGNSAPDKSGLPSDRFSAERTGGSVSTLTIQRTQQEDSAVYLCASSLETGAEAFFGQGTRLTVV.